This T cell receptor beta chain was captured in a study of blood T cell repertoires in COVID-19. Study-wide background: Donors in the United States, Italy and Spain gave samples during acute or convalescent COVID-19. The analysed material was cDNA or gDNA that came from T cells, B-cell-depleted T cells, or PBMCs.

This CDR3 contains 13 residues. Germline loops: CDR1 SEHNR, CDR2 FQNEAQ (reference sequence). V was clipped by 1 base and J by 2 bases, with 5 bases between them. Researchers sorted participants into cohorts using their self-reported clinical history. Comments on this clone: In the same sample, other DNA sequences code for this CDR3.

In the original workflow: Cell counts per sample came from amplifying reference gene primers. Assay: immunoSEQ multiplex PCR; the TCRdb copy retains only in-frame clones and omits some. V and J calls and clone size are as listed in that table; D and trimming were resolved from the DNA. The table has around 300,000 clones, over 70% seen once; the top ten hold about 5%. The source of this sequence is a man younger than 40 who had recovered from COVID-19. V and J are TRBV7-9 and TRBJ1-1, with D unresolved. What was sequenced was PBMCs or T cells enriched from blood (not recorded which). CDR3 in DNA: TGTGCCAGCAGCTTAGTACAAAACACTGAAGCTTTCTTT. Protein sequence: CASSLVQNTEAFF.